These 11 T cell receptor beta chains share one sample of origin, sequenced in a study of cytotoxic CD8 clonotypes in ibrutinib-treated CLL. Method: immunoSEQ multiplex PCR; TCRdb's copy keeps in-frame clones and lacks some. The table shows around 130,000 clones, with around four fifths occurring only once. Sequenced here: PBMCs, sampled after 24 months of ibrutinib treatment. These receptors were collected from a human donor with chronic lymphocytic leukemia.

To note about this clone: Different DNA sequences within this sample yield the same CDR3. This chain joins TRBV7-3 and TRBJ2-2, with D hard to call. Germline lookup yields CDR1 SGHTA and CDR2 FQGTGA. Trimming took 2 bases from V and 0 from J, leaving 4 bases between them. This CDR3 comprises 14 residues. CDR3 DNA: TGTGCCAGCAGCTTACGACCGAACACCGGGGAGCTGTTTTTT. Encoded protein: CASSLRPNTGELFF.

Written as DNA, the CDR3 is TGTGCTAGTGGTCAGGGGGCACGCAATGAGCAGTTCTTC. Translated, it gives CASGQGARNEQFF. The chain links TRBV12-5 to TRBJ2-1, with 8 bases matching TRBD1. V shed 5 bases and J 6 bases; nucleotides not matched to a gene: 3. The CDR3 contains 13 residues. Per the germline V gene, CDR1 is LGHNT and CDR2 is FRNRAP.

The chain joins TRBV4-2 to TRBJ1-5, with D possibly TRBD1 on 5 matching bases. V was shortened by 0 bases and J by 2 bases, with 20 bases between the two germline ends. The CDR3 is made up of 19 amino acids. The germline CDR1 and CDR2 sequences are LGHNA and YNFKEQ. CDR3 in DNA: TGTGCCAGCAGCCAAGAACCAAGGGGTTCCCTAGATGGCAATCAGCCCCAGCATTTT. Translated: CASSQEPRGSLDGNQPQHF.

V and J are TRBV28 and TRBJ1-5, with TRBD1 as a possible D gene (6 bases). With 3 bases removed from V and 1 base from J, the gap between germline ends came to 7 bases. The CDR3 covers 14 residues. Germline V gene sequence: CDR1 MDHEN, CDR2 SYDVKM. CDR3 loop: CASSFRGSNQPQHF. The DNA for the CDR3 is TGTGCCAGCAGTTTCAGGGGAAGCAATCAGCCCCAGCATTTT.

This clone was recorded once. J is TRBJ1-5 and V is TRBV6-5; D unclear. The germline V and J ends were trimmed by 6 bases and 4 bases, with 7 bases remaining between them. The CDR3 loop spans 12 amino acids. Germline lookup yields CDR1 MNHEY and CDR2 SVGAGI. CDR3 residues: CASRGPNQPQHF. CDR3 DNA: TGTGCCAGCAGGGGCCCGAATCAGCCCCAGCATTTT.

This clone has just one count. This sequence joins TRBV30 and TRBJ2-2; 8 nucleotides align to TRBD1. Germline loops: CDR1 GTSNPN, CDR2 SVGIG (reference sequence). The CDR3 length is 19 residues. V lost 2 bases to trimming and J lost 3 bases; unmatched junction nucleotides: 17. The CDR3 nucleotides are TGTGCCTGGAGTAACCCCGGGACAGGCCGGTCGGGGGACACCGGGGAGCTGTTTTTT. It yields the protein CAWSNPGTGRSGDTGELFF.

This chain joins TRBV5-1 and TRBJ2-3; D gene uncertain. The ends were cut back, 3 bases at V and 4 bases at J, with 9 bases in the middle. CDR3 size: 13 residues. The germline V gene encodes CDR1 SGHRS and CDR2 YFSETQ. The CDR3 sequence: CASSSSPPDTQYF. As DNA, the CDR3 is TGCGCCAGCAGCTCCAGCCCACCAGATACGCAGTATTTT.

This rearrangement joins TRBV5-1 to TRBJ1-2, with TRBD1 matching 11 bases. The CDR3 covers 15 residues. With V trimmed by 0 bases and J by 4 bases, 2 bases remained unmatched. Germline V gene sequence: CDR1 SGHRS, CDR2 YFSETQ. DNA for the CDR3: TGCGCCAGCAGCTTGGCTGGACAGGGGGCCTATGGCTACACCTTC. Its protein product is CASSLAGQGAYGYTF.

The V gene is TRBV5-4, the J gene TRBJ2-7; perhaps TRBD1 as D (6 bases). CDR1 and CDR2 from the germline V gene are SGHNT and YYREEE (reference sequence). V lost 4 bases to trimming and J lost 12 bases, with 17 bases between them. CDR3 length equals 12 residues. Here the CDR3 reads CASSADQGRRYF. The CDR3 DNA sequence: TGTGCCAGCAGCGCCGACCAGGGGAGAAGGTACTTC.

The CDR3 DNA sequence: TGTGCCAGCAGCCTGGACAGGGGGCCGGAGACCCAGTACTTC. Its translation: CASSLDRGPETQYF. The V gene is TRBV7-2, the J gene TRBJ2-5, with 11 nucleotides matching TRBD1. Germline V gene lookup returns CDR1 SGHTA and CDR2 FQGNSA. The trim removed 5 bases at V and 5 bases at J, leaving 4 bases unmatched. This CDR3 is built from 14 residues.

V is TRBV19 and J is TRBJ1-3; 8 positions match TRBD1. The germline V gene has CDR1 LNHDA and CDR2 SQIVND (reference sequence). The CDR3 totals 13 residues. Unmatched junction bases numbered 6, after V lost 7 bases and J lost 7 bases. The chain's CDR3 is CASNNQGANTIYF. DNA for the CDR3: TGTGCCAGTAATAACCAGGGGGCCAACACCATATATTTT. Combining the CDR3 with reference TRBV19 and TRBJ1-3 gives the whole variable domain DGGITQSPKYLFRKEGQNVTLSCEQNLNHDAMYWYRQDPGQGLRLIYYSQIVNDFQKGDIAEGYSVSREKKESFPLTVTSAQKNPTAFYLCASNNQGANTIYFGEGSWLTVV.